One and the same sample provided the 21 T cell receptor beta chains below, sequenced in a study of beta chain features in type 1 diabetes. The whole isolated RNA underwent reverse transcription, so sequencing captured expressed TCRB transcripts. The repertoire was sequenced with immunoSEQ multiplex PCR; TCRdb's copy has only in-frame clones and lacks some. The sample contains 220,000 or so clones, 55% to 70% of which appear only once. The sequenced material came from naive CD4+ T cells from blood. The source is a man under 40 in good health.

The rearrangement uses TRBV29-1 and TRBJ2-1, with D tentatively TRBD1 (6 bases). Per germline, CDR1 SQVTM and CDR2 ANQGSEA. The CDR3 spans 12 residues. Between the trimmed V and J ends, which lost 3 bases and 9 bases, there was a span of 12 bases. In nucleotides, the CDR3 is TGCAGCGTTGATCAGCAGGGGACTGAGCAGTTCTTC. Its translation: CSVDQQGTEQFF.

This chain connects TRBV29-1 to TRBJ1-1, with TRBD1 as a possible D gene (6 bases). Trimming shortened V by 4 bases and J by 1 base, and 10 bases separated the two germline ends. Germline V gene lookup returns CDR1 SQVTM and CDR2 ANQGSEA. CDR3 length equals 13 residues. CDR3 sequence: CSVAQGWNTEAFF. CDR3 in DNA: TGCAGCGTTGCTCAGGGGTGGAACACTGAAGCTTTCTTT.

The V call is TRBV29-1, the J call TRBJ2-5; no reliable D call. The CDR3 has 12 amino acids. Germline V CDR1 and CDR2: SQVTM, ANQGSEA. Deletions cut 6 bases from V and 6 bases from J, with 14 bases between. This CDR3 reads CSVDTNGQTQYF. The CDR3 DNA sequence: TGCAGCGTAGACACTAACGGACAGACCCAGTACTTC.

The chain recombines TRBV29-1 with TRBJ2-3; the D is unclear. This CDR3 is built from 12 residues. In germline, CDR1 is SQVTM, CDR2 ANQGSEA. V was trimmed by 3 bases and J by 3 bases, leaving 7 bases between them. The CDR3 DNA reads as TGCAGCGTTGAGAAAGTTACAGATACGCAGTATTTT. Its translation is CSVEKVTDTQYF.

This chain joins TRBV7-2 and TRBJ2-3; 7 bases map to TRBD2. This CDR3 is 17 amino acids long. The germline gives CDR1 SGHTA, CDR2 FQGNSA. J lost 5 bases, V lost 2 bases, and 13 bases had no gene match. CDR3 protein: CASSLRLRELMGDTQYF. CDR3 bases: TGTGCCAGCAGCTTACGGCTGCGGGAGCTTATGGGAGATACGCAGTATTTT.

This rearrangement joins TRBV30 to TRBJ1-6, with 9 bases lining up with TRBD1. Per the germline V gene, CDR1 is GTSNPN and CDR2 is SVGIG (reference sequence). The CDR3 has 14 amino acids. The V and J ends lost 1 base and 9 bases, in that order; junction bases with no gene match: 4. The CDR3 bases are TGTGCCTGGAGTGCCGTGACAGGGGGTTCACCCCTCCACTTT. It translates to CAWSAVTGGSPLHF.

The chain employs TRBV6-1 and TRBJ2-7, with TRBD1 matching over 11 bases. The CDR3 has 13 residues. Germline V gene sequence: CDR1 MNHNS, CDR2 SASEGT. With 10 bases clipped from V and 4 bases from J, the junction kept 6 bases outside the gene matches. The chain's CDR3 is CATMDRGLYEQYF. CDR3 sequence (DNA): TGTGCCACCATGGACAGGGGGCTGTACGAGCAGTACTTC.

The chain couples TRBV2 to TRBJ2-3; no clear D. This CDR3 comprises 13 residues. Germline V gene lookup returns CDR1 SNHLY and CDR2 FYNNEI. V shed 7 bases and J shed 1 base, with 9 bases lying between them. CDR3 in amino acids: CASNVGGTDTQYF. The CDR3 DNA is TGTGCCAGCAACGTTGGGGGCACAGATACGCAGTATTTT.

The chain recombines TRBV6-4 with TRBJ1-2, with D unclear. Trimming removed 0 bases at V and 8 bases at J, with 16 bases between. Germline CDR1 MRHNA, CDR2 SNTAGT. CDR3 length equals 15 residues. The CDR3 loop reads CASSDSNGRYKGYTF. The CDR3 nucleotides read TGTGCCAGCAGTGACTCAAACGGCCGGTATAAAGGCTACACCTTC.

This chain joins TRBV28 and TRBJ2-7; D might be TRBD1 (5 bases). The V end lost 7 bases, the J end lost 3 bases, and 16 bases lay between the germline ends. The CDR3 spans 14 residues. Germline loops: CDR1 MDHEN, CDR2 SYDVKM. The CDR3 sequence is CASKGMGRIYEQYF. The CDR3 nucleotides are TGTGCCAGCAAGGGGATGGGCAGGATCTACGAGCAGTACTTC.

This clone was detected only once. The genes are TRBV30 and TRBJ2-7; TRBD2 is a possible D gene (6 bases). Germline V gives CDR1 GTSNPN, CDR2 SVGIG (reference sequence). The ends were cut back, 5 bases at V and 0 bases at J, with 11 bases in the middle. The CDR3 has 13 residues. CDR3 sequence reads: CAWGDGSSYEQYF. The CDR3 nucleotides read TGTGCCTGGGGGGACGGGAGCTCCTACGAGCAGTACTTC.

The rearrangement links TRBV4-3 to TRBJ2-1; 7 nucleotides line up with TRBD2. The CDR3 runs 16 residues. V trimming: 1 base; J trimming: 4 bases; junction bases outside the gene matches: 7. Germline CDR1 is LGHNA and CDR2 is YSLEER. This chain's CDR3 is CASSQGWLAVYNEQFF. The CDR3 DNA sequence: TGCGCCAGCAGCCAAGGGTGGCTAGCGGTTTACAATGAGCAGTTCTTC.

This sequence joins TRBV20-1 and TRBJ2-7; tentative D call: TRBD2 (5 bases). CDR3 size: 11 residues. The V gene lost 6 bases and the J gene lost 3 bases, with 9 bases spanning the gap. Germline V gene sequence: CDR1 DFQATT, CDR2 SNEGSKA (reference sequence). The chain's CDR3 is CSASADYEQYF. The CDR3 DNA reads TGCAGTGCGTCAGCGGACTACGAGCAGTACTTC.

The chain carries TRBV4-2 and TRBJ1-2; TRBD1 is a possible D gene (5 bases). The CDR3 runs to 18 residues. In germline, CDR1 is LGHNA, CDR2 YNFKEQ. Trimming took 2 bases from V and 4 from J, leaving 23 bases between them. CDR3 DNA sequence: TGTGCCAGCAGCCAACGGACCCGAGGAGGGACCACAGGCTATGGCTACACCTTC. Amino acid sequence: CASSQRTRGGTTGYGYTF.

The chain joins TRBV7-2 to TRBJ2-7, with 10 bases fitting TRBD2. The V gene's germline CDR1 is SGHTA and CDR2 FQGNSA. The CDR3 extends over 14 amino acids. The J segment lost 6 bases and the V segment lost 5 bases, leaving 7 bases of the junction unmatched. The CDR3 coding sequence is TGTGCCAGCAGCCACGGACTAGCGGCAGGCGAGCAGTACTTC. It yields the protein CASSHGLAAGEQYF.

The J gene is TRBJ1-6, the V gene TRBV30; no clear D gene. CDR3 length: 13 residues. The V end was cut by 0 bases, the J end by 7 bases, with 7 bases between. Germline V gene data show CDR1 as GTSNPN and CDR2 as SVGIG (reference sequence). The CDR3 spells CAWSVRENSPLHF. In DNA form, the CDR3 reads TGTGCCTGGAGTGTACGAGAGAATTCACCCCTCCACTTT.

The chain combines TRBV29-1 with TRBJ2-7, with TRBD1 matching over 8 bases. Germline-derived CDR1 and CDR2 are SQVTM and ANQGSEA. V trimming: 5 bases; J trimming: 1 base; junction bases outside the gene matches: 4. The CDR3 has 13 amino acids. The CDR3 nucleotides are TGCAGCGTTCCCGGACAGGGTTCCTACGAGCAGTACTTC. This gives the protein CSVPGQGSYEQYF.

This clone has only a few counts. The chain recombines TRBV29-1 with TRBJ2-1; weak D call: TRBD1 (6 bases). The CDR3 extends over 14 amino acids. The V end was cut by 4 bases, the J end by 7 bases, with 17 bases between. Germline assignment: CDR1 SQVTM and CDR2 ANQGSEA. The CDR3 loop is CSVGGQGRGNEQFF. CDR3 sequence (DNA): TGCAGCGTTGGGGGCCAGGGGCGAGGGAATGAGCAGTTCTTC.

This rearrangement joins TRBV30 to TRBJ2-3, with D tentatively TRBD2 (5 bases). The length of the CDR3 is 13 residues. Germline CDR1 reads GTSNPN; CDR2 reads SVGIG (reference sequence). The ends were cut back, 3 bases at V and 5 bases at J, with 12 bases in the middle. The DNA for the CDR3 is TGTGCCTGGAGGACCCTGGCGGGAGATACGCAGTATTTT. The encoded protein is CAWRTLAGDTQYF.

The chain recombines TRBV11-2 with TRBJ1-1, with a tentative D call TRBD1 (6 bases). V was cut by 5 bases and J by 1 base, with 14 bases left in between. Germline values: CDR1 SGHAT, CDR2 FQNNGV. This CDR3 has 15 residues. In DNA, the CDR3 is TGTGCCAGCAGCCGTGAGGGGGTTAGGAACACTGAAGCTTTCTTT. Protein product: CASSREGVRNTEAFF.

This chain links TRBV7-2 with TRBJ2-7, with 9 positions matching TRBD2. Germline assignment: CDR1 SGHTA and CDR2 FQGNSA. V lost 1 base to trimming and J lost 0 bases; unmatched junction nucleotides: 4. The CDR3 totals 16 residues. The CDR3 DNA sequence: TGTGCCAGCAGCTTAGTCGCTAGCGGGATCTCCTACGAGCAGTACTTC. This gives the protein CASSLVASGISYEQYF.